This paragraph reports one T cell receptor beta chain. Looked up from germline, CDR1 is MGHRA and CDR2 is YSYEKL. Between the trimmed V and J ends, which lost 0 bases and 10 bases, there was a span of 12 bases. The CDR3 runs 14 residues. The data stem from a study of patients and donors after allogeneic stem cell transplantation. TCRdb used MiXCR to reprocess the RT-PCR reads, holding one entry per CDR3 protein. The sample holds about a million distinct CDR3 sequences; about a sixth are singletons and the top ten take around 5.5%. This receptor was taken from a human donor who was either an allogeneic HSCT recipient or a stem cell or donor lymphocyte infusion donor (not recorded which). It is not recorded whose cells these are; they may come from a transplant donor. The chain recombines TRBV4-1 with TRBJ1-4, with no clear D. Sequencing was performed on blood, either unsorted or a sorted T cell fraction (not recorded which). CDR3 residues: CASSQDYPGGKLFF. CDR3 nucleotides: TGCGCCAGCAGCCAAGATTACCCCGGAGGAAAACTGTTTTTT.